This TCR beta chain came from a study of metastatic and nonmetastatic thyroid tumors. Study-level background: The authors compared repertoires across blood and tumor or nodule tissue from malignant and benign thyroid patients.

A note on this clone: What it recognizes is unknown. A junction boundary mismatches the germline segment, possibly from a read error.

In germline, CDR1 is SNHLY, CDR2 FYNNEI. The CDR3 consists of 20 residues. Patients underwent thyroid surgery, and none had received any treatment before it. TCRdb used MiXCR to call clones anew from the PCR reads. The sample lists approximately 40,000 clones, 28% occurring once. Study-wide results and limits: Significantly greater TCR beta diversity was reportedly found in malignant thyroid tumors than in benign nodules (in blood and tumor).

Sequenced material: blood. The rearrangement joins TRBV2 to TRBJ2-7; tentatively, D is TRBD2 (6 bases). The sequence derives from a male donor with papillary thyroid cancer or a benign thyroid nodule (not recorded which). Some clones in this sample may be carry-over from other donors' samples. The CDR3, as DNA: TGTGCCTGCAGTGAATTTTTTTCGGGAGAAGGCTTCGAATTCTCCTACGAGCAGTACTTC. Its translation: CACSEFFSGEGFEFSYEQYF.